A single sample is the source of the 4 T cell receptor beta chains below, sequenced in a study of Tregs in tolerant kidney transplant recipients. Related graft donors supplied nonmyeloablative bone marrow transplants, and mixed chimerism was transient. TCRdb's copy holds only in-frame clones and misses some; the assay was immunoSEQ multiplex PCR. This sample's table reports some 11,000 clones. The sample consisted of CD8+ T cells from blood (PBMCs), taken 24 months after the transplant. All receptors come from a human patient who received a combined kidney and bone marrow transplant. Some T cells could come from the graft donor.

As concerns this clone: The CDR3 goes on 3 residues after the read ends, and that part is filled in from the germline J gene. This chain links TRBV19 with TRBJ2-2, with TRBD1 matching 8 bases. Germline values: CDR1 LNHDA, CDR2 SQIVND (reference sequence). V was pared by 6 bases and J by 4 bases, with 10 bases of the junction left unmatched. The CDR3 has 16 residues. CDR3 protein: CASRQTGAVLTGELFF. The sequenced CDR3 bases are TGTGCCAGTAGGCAGACAGGGGCCGTTCTCACCGGGGAG. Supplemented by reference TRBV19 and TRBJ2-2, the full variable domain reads DGGITQSPKYLFRKEGQNVTLSCEQNLNHDAMYWYRQDPGQGLRLIYYSQIVNDFQKGDIAEGYSVSREKKESFPLTVTSAQKNPTAFYLCASRQTGAVLTGELFFGEGSRLTVL.

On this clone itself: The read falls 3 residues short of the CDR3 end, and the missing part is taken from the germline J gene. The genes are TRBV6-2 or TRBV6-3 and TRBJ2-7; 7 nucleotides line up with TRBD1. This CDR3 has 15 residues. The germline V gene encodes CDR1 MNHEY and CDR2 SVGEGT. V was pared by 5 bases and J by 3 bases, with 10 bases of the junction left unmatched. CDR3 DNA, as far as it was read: TGTGCCAGCAGTCTCCGGGACAGTTCCTTCTACGAG. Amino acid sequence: CASSLRDSSFYE. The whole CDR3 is CASSLRDSSFYEQYF.

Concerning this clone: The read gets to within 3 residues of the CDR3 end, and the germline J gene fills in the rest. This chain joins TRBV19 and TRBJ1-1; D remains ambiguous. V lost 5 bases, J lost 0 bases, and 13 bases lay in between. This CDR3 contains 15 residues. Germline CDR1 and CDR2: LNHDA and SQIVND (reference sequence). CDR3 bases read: TGTGCCAGTAGTGTAAACTCCGTAGTGAACACTGAA. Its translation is CASSVNSVVNTE. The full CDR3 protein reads CASSVNSVVNTEAFF.

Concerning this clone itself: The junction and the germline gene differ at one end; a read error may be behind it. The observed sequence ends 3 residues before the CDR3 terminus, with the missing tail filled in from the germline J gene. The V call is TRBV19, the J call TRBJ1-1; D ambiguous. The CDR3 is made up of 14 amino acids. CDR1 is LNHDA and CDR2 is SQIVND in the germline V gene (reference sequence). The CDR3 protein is CASSIGGPNTEAFF. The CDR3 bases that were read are TGTGCCAGTAGTATAGGAGGGCCTAACACGGAA. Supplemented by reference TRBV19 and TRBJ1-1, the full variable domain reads DGGITQSPKYLFRKEGQNVTLSCEQNLNHDAMYWYRQDPGQGLRLIYYSQIVNDFQKGDIAEGYSVSREKKESFPLTVTSAQKNPTAFYLCASSIGGPNTEAFFGQGTRLTVV.